The rows below give T cell receptor beta chains drawn from one sample of a study of blood T cell repertoires in COVID-19. Sequencing was performed with immunoSEQ multiplex PCR; in TCRdb, only in-frame clones are kept and a portion is missing. The sample lists 200,000 or so clones; over 65% were seen once. The source material was peripheral blood. These receptors all stem from a person aged 65-85 years with COVID-19, enrolled during active disease. Both conserved end residues are part of each CDR3. A D gene is named only where the DNA matches it firmly. Where a row states a size, it is once, few, many or the class of an expanded clone; other rows omit it.

>.|.|TRBV5-5|TRBJ1-5
CASSFGTQNQPQHF
TGTGCCAGCAGCTTTGGGACACAAAATCAGCCCCAGCATTTT
>.|.|TRBV12-3/TRBV12-4|TRBJ1-1
CASRSLRAEAFF
TGTGCCAGCAGATCTTTGAGAGCTGAAGCTTTCTTT
>.|TRBD1|TRBV5-4|TRBJ1-1
CASSITGGPNTEAFF
TGTGCCAGCAGCATAACAGGGGGCCCGAACACTGAAGCTTTCTTT
>.|.|TRBV28|TRBJ1-5
CASTLGGLAQPQHF
TGTGCCAGCACTCTAGGAGGGTTGGCTCAGCCCCAGCATTTT
>.|TRBD1|TRBV20-1|TRBJ1-5
CSASMRQGAQPQHF
TGCAGTGCTAGTATGAGACAGGGGGCACAGCCCCAGCATTTT
>.|TRBD2|TRBV7-2|TRBJ2-5
CASFLGLAGDGETQYF
TGTGCCAGTTTCTTAGGGCTAGCGGGAGATGGGGAGACCCAGTACTTC
>.|.|TRBV19|TRBJ1-2
CASSIPPREVGGYTF
TGTGCCAGTAGTATCCCCCCCAGGGAGGTTGGAGGCTACACCTTC
>.|.|TRBV7-2|TRBJ1-1
CASSLVSGGVTLRLKEAFF
TGTGCCAGCAGCTTAGTGTCCGGGGGGGTAACCTTAAGACTAAAAGAAGCTTTCTTT
>.|.|TRBV7-2|TRBJ1-1
CASSSRPGTFMNTEAFF
TGTGCCAGCAGCTCACGCCCCGGGACATTCATGAACACTGAAGCTTTCTTT
>.|TRBD1|TRBV27|TRBJ1-1
CATRQGARNTEAFF
TGTGCCACAAGACAGGGGGCGAGGAACACTGAAGCTTTCTTT
>.|.|TRBV6-2/TRBV6-3|TRBJ2-7
CASSLGTTAGQYF
TGTGCCAGCAGCCTCGGGACAACAGCAGGGCAGTACTTC
>.|TRBD1|TRBV7-8|TRBJ2-7
CASSPQGGQAREQYF
TGTGCCAGCAGCCCCCAGGGGGGACAGGCCCGGGAGCAGTACTTC
>.|.|TRBV12-3/TRBV12-4|TRBJ1-6
CASGVVESPLHF
TGTGCCAGCGGAGTAGTAGAATCACCCCTCCACTTT
>.|TRBD2|TRBV14|TRBJ2-5
CASSQRREGQETQYF
TGTGCCAGCAGCCAAAGGCGGGAGGGGCAAGAGACCCAGTACTTC
>.|.|TRBV28|TRBJ2-5
CASSLRAAGETQYF
TGTGCCAGCAGTTTGAGGGCGGCTGGAGAGACCCAGTACTTC
>few|TRBD1|TRBV5-6|TRBJ2-7
CASSLEGTHRDSRSYEQYF
TGTGCCAGCAGCTTGGAGGGGACCCACCGGGACAGTCGTTCCTACGAGCAGTACTTC
>.|TRBD1|TRBV4-1|TRBJ1-2
CASSQVDRGKDGYTF
TGCGCCAGCAGCCAAGTGGACAGGGGAAAGGATGGCTACACCTTC
>.|TRBD2|TRBV28|TRBJ2-7
CQAGDTYEQYF
TGCCAAGCGGGAGACACCTACGAGCAGTACTTC
>.|.|TRBV19|TRBJ1-5
CASIPVGGNQPQHF
TGTGCCAGTATCCCAGTGGGCGGCAATCAGCCCCAGCATTTT
>once|.|TRBV7-2|TRBJ1-1
CASTLVGGEAAFF
TGTGCCAGCACCCTAGTGGGGGGGGAGGCAGCTTTCTTT
>.|.|TRBV27|TRBJ1-1
CASSRWTSMNTEAFF
TGTGCCAGCAGTCGCTGGACAAGTATGAACACTGAAGCTTTCTTT
>.|.|TRBV3-1/TRBV3-2|TRBJ1-4
CASSQEWWRATNEKLFF
TGTGCCAGCAGCCAAGAATGGTGGAGAGCAACTAATGAAAAACTGTTTTTT
>.|TRBD1|TRBV9|TRBJ2-1
CASSPYSGTAPNEQFF
TGTGCCAGCAGCCCTTACTCCGGGACAGCGCCTAATGAGCAGTTCTTC
>.|.|TRBV18|TRBJ2-2
CASSKTENTGELFF
TGTGCCAGCTCAAAGACAGAGAACACCGGGGAGCTGTTTTTT
>.|.|TRBV28|TRBJ2-7
CASRPHKRDEQYF
TGTGCCAGCAGGCCGCACAAGAGGGACGAGCAGTACTTC
>.|TRBD1|TRBV30|TRBJ2-5
CAWSKTGLETQYF
TGTGCCTGGAGCAAGACAGGGTTAGAGACCCAGTACTTC
>once|.|TRBV2|TRBJ2-1
CASSGDNYNEQFF
TGTGCCAGCAGTGGGGACAATTACAATGAGCAGTTCTTC
>once|.|TRBV5-6|TRBJ2-1
CASSRLRSHNEQFF
TGTGCCAGCAGCCGTTTGAGGAGCCACAATGAGCAGTTCTTC
>once|.|TRBV3-1/TRBV3-2|TRBJ1-1
CASSQDRGATEAFF
TGTGCCAGCAGCCAAGATCGGGGGGCCACTGAAGCTTTCTTT
>.|.|TRBV7-9|TRBJ1-1
CASSTRGGTGTEAFF
TGTGCCAGCAGCACTAGGGGCGGGACCGGCACTGAAGCTTTCTTT
>.|TRBD2|TRBV7-8|TRBJ2-4
CASSLESSGSRSIQYF
TGTGCCAGCAGCTTAGAGTCTAGCGGGAGTCGAAGCATTCAGTACTTC
>.|TRBD1|TRBV27|TRBJ1-2
CASSFTGASGYTF
TGTGCCAGCAGTTTTACAGGGGCTTCGGGCTACACCTTC
>.|.|TRBV6-5|TRBJ2-1
CASTGLSNEQFF
TGTGCCAGCACCGGTCTGTCCAATGAGCAGTTCTTC
>.|.|TRBV6-4|TRBJ1-2
CASSESGGSYGYTF
TGTGCCAGCAGTGAAAGCGGGGGTTCCTATGGCTACACCTTC
>.|TRBD2|TRBV5-1|TRBJ2-1
CASNIAGGPGNEQFF
TGCGCCAGCAATATAGCGGGAGGGCCGGGAAATGAGCAGTTCTTC
>.|.|TRBV18|TRBJ2-5
CASSPFSGAQETQYF
TGTGCCAGCTCACCTTTTAGTGGGGCTCAAGAGACCCAGTACTTC
>.|.|TRBV27|TRBJ1-2
CASSLSAGYNYGYTF
TGTGCCAGCAGTTTATCGGCAGGATATAACTATGGCTACACCTTC
>.|.|TRBV7-9|TRBJ1-1
CASSLAGGILNTEAFF
TGTGCCAGCAGCCTCGCCGGGGGAATCCTGAACACTGAAGCTTTCTTT
>.|.|TRBV4-3|TRBJ1-2
CASSQDLLSPGRMDGYTF
TGCGCCAGCAGCCAAGATCTTTTATCGCCAGGTAGGATGGATGGCTACACCTTC
>.|TRBD2|TRBV27|TRBJ2-7
CASRQGGRVYEQYF
TGTGCCAGCAGGCAAGGCGGGAGAGTCTACGAGCAGTACTTC
>.|TRBD2|TRBV19|TRBJ2-1
CASSPLAGKNEQFF
TGTGCCAGTAGTCCCCTAGCGGGAAAGAATGAGCAGTTCTTC
>.|.|TRBV21-1|TRBJ1-3
CASSVRQGLCGNTIYF
TGTGCCAGCAGCGTCCGACAAGGACTGTGTGGAAACACCATATATTTT
>.|TRBD1|TRBV9|TRBJ2-1
CASSVGGRGYNEQFF
TGTGCCAGCAGCGTAGGGGGCAGGGGGTACAATGAGCAGTTCTTC